This entry features one TCR beta chain sequence. The entry originates in a study of control samples from healthy donors and cancer patients. The V and J ends lost 0 bases and 6 bases respectively, with 9 bases between them. The CDR3 contains 13 residues. CDR1 is SGHNT and CDR2 is YYREEE in the germline V gene (reference sequence). TCRdb keeps only in-frame clones here, not all; method: immunoSEQ multiplex PCR. The sample yields 120,000 or so clones, roughly 87% seen once. Specimen: blood. This TCR came from a man between 40 and 49 years old in good health. This chain uses TRBV5-4 with TRBJ1-2, with a weak D call TRBD1 (5 bases). In DNA form, the CDR3 reads TGTGCCAGCAGCTTGGTCGGCAGGGATGGCTACACCTTC. This sequence encodes CASSLVGRDGYTF. Full variable domain (rest looked up from reference TRBV5-4 and TRBJ1-2): ETGVTQSPTHLIKTRGQQVTLRCSSQSGHNTVSWYQQALGQGPQFIFQYYREEENGRGNFPPRFSGLQFPNYSSELNVNALELDDSALYLCASSLVGRDGYTFGSGTRLTVV.